This T cell receptor (beta chain) was captured in a study of molecular identifiers for immune sequencing clone quantification. Whole-study findings and limits: Whereas clones above 20 RNA copies held under 1% of naive-cell molecules, they held over 97% of effector molecules.

MiXCR, applied by TCRdb to the PCR reads, yields one record per CDR3 protein. This sample has more than 300,000 distinct CDR3 sequences, with about 22% found just once. On this clonotype itself: Antigen unknown. A read error may be the cause here, since a much bigger clone is one base away.

The CDR3 has 20 amino acids. Germline V CDR1 and CDR2: SGHTA, FQGTGA. Libraries of naive CD8 cells were prepared from about 20,000 to 1,000,000 sorted cells using 10%, 30% or 50% RNA. The receptor was derived from a human donor in good health. Some libraries in this study had Jurkat cell RNA spiked in. Sequencing was carried out using naive CD8+ T cells from blood, with Jurkat cell RNA spiked in. As for subset: FACS-sorted CD8+CD4-CCR7+CD45RA+ naive T cells. The V call is TRBV7-3, the J call TRBJ2-6; 9 bases agree with TRBD1. The CDR3, as DNA: TGTGCCAGCAGCCCAACTTTACCGGGACAGGGACCCTCTGGGGCCAACGTCCCGACTTTC. This encodes CASSPTLPGQGPSGANVPTF.